Listed below are T cell receptor beta chains from one sample, sequenced in a study of a mutant IDH1 vaccine in newly diagnosed glioma. The repertoire was sequenced with immunoSEQ multiplex PCR; TCRdb's copy has only in-frame clones and lacks some. This table has about 39,000 clones, roughly 80% appearing once. Antigen specificity for these receptors is unknown. Sample: peripheral blood mononuclear cells (PBMCs), taken from a glioma patient whose treatment included an IDH1 peptide vaccine. These receptors came from a woman in her thirties with glioma. Some clones in this sample may be carry-over from other donors' samples. Each CDR3 is given without its conserved first and last residue. The order of the fields is V gene, J gene, CDR3 protein.

TRBV9	TRBJ1-1	ASSVAGAGTSNTEAF
TRBV5-1	TRBJ2-2	ASSLRGHDTGELF
TRBV5-5	TRBJ2-1	ASSWGVSEQF
TRBV6-5	TRBJ1-2	ASSYSGGIDYGYT
TRBV2	TRBJ1-5	ASSEATGAAQH
TRBV6-4	TRBJ2-2	ASSVFDGTGELF
TRBV19	TRBJ1-2	ASSFDILLGLNYGYT
TRBV5-4	TRBJ2-5	ASSPEFSKETQY
TRBV5-6	TRBJ1-1	ASSLGAGVEGTEAF
TRBV6-6	TRBJ1-3	ASKQGAAAGNTIY
TRBV7-9	TRBJ1-5	ASSWGDRGFGQPQH
TRBV5-1	TRBJ2-7	ASSLGTLSHEQY
TRBV18	TRBJ1-5	ASSPDRVDQPQH
TRBV5-1	TRBJ2-3	ASSFAGGGPDTQY
TRBV18	TRBJ2-2	ASSPAGGTGELF
TRBV6-6	TRBJ2-7	ASSQGTGAYEQY
TRBV7-8	TRBJ2-1	ASSLKLAGEYNEQF
TRBV28	TRBJ2-2	ASGGGQGTGELF
TRBV6-6	TRBJ1-2	ASSYSPEGGLHGYT
TRBV6-5	TRBJ2-3	ASRKRLDLPDTQY
TRBV7-3	TRBJ2-7	ASSPGQGYEQY
TRBV5-4	TRBJ2-2	ASSSPGLAGQKGPGELF
TRBV6-5	TRBJ2-5	ASSYSYRGEETQY
TRBV2	TRBJ1-5	ASSEARTNQPQH
TRBV10-2	TRBJ2-1	ASSDWGDEQF
TRBV27	TRBJ1-2	ASSFSQGDARGYT
TRBV5-6	TRBJ2-7	ASSLDPTPRGQY
TRBV7-6	TRBJ2-2	ASSPVGSGTGELF
TRBV5-1	TRBJ2-2	ASSLVASMATGELF
TRBV2	TRBJ1-2	ASSGESPAGYT
TRBV6-5	TRBJ1-3	ASSYMDSGNTIY
TRBV14	TRBJ2-7	ASSHGTGAYEQY
TRBV4-1	TRBJ2-7	ASSQVLAGQGPSEQY
TRBV28	TRBJ2-5	ASSPPSRETQY
TRBV27	TRBJ1-2	ASSLSGRPLCYT
TRBV30	TRBJ2-2	AWMPSGITGELF
TRBV19	TRBJ2-6	ASSAGSGANVLT
TRBV19	TRBJ2-1	ATYTRGANNEQF
TRBV15	TRBJ2-7	ATRDRGSYEQY
TRBV5-4	TRBJ2-1	ASSQLTNEQF
TRBV9	TRBJ2-7	ASSSPNEQY
TRBV28	TRBJ1-2	ASGLTRGYT
TRBV30	TRBJ1-2	AWSVGTNYGYT